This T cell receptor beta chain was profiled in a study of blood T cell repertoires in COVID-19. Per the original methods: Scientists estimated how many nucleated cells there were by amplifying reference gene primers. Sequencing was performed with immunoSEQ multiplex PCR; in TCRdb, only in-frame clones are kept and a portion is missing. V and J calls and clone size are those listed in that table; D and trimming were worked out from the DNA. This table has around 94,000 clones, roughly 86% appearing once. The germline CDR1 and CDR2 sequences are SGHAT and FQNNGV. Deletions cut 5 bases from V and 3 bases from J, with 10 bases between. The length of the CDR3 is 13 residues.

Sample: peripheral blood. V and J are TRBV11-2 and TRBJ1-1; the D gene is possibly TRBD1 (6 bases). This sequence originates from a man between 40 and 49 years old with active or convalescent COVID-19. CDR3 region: CASSVQGDTEAFF. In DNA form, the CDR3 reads TGTGCCAGCAGCGTACAGGGCGACACTGAAGCTTTCTTT.